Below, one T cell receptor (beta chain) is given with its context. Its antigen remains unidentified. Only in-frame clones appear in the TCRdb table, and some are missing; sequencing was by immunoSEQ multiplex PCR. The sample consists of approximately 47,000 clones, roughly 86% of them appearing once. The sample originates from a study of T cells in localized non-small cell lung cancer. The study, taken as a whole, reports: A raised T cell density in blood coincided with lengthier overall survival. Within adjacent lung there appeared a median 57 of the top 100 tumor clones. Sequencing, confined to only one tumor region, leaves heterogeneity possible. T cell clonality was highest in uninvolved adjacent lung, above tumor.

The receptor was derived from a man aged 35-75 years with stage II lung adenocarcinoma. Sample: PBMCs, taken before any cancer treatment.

The CDR3 here is CASSQEPGHQETQYF. The DNA of the CDR3 is TGCGCCAGCAGCCAAGAACCGGGGCACCAAGAGACCCAGTACTTC. The chain couples TRBV4-1 to TRBJ2-5; D may correspond to TRBD1 or TRBD2 (5 bases each). CDR3 length: 15 amino acids. With 0 bases removed from V and 0 bases from J, the gap between germline ends came to 8 bases. Germline V CDR1 and CDR2: MGHRA, YSYEKL.